Each of the 22 T cell receptor beta chains below was sequenced from the same sample in a study of T cells in Graves' hyperthyroidism and ophthalmopathy. Amplified TCR beta CDR3 regions derived from RNA transcripts. The HTBI primer set served for first-round RT-PCR of the TCR CDR3. A single record per CDR3 protein comes from TCRdb applying MiXCR to the multiplex PCR reads. The sample shows 300,000 to 450,000 distinct CDR3 sequences, approximately 15% of them seen only once. Sample: blood. These receptors were collected from a woman aged 60-75 years with Graves' hyperthyroidism.

In this sample, this clonotype turned up many times. The V call is TRBV20-1, the J call TRBJ2-1; D unclear. V was cut by 4 bases and J by 1 base, with 8 bases left in between. Germline lookup yields CDR1 DFQATT and CDR2 SNEGSKA (reference sequence). The CDR3 is 13 amino acids. CDR3: CSANAQSYNEQFF. In DNA form, the CDR3 reads TGCAGTGCTAATGCTCAGTCCTACAATGAGCAGTTCTTC.

The rearrangement joins TRBV20-1 to TRBJ2-7, with 7 nucleotides matching TRBD2. There are 15 residues in the CDR3. Germline trimming cut 0 bases from V and 5 bases from J; bases unmatched to any gene: 10. Germline lookup yields CDR1 DFQATT and CDR2 SNEGSKA (reference sequence). CDR3 loop: CSARDGRAGVDEQYF. The CDR3 DNA reads TGCAGTGCTAGAGATGGGCGGGCGGGAGTTGACGAGCAGTACTTC.

This clonotype was recorded a few times. The V and J genes are TRBV29-1 and TRBJ1-1; tentatively, D is TRBD1 (5 bases). Germline V CDR1 and CDR2: SQVTM, ANQGSEA. The V end lost 0 bases, the J end lost 5 bases, and 22 bases lay between the germline ends. CDR3 length equals 17 residues. CDR3 sequence (DNA): TGCAGCGTTGAAGACCCCACGGGGGTGGTCGCGGAAACTGAAGCTTTCTTT. Protein product: CSVEDPTGVVAETEAFF. The whole variable domain, filled in from reference TRBV29-1 and TRBJ1-1, reads SAVISQKPSRDICQRGTSLTIQCQVDSQVTMMFWYRQQPGQSLTLIATANQGSEATYESGFVIDKFPISRPNLTFSTLTVSNMSPEDSSIYLCSVEDPTGVVAETEAFFGQGTRLTVV.

This clonotype was counted ten times or more. The J gene is TRBJ2-3, the V gene TRBV4-2; 8 bases are shared with TRBD2. This CDR3 is 16 amino acids long. V trimming: 0 bases; J trimming: 3 bases; junction bases outside the gene matches: 5. Germline-derived CDR1 and CDR2 are LGHNA and YNFKEQ. The CDR3 bases are TGTGCCAGCAGCCAAGATCTCAGCGGGAGAACAGATACGCAGTATTTT. This translates into CASSQDLSGRTDTQYF.

The chain joins TRBV19 to TRBJ1-5; D remains ambiguous. Germline values: CDR1 LNHDA, CDR2 SQIVND (reference sequence). Trimming left V 3 bases short and J 9 bases short, with 18 bases between. The CDR3 extends over 15 amino acids. Here the CDR3 DNA reads TGTGCCAGTAGTATGGGTTTATCCCCGAACCCGCCCCAGCATTTT. Its translation: CASSMGLSPNPPQHF.

The chain is built from TRBV7-3 and TRBJ2-7; the match to TRBD2 covers 14 bases. Germline assignment: CDR1 SGHTA and CDR2 FQGTGA. Trimming removed 5 bases from V and 5 bases from J; junction bases left unmatched: 5. There are 15 residues in the CDR3. CDR3: CASSPRGLAGDEQYF. As DNA, the CDR3 is TGTGCCAGCAGCCCCCGGGGACTAGCGGGAGACGAGCAGTACTTC.

This clonotype was seen ten or more times. The chain has TRBV12-3 or TRBV12-4 and TRBJ2-7, with D perhaps matching TRBD1 or TRBD2 (5 bases each). V lost 6 bases and J 4 bases, leaving 22 bases between the germline ends. This CDR3 spans 16 amino acids. CDR3 protein: CASSRGTGTSGYEQYF. The CDR3 DNA is TGTGCCAGCAGCCGCGGAACCGGGACCTCGGGGTACGAGCAGTACTTC.

The V gene is TRBV7-9, the J gene TRBJ1-2, with a weak D call TRBD1 (5 bases). The V gene's germline CDR1 is SEHNR and CDR2 FQNEAQ (reference sequence). V lost 1 base to trimming and J lost 8 bases, with 11 bases between them. The CDR3 runs to 13 residues. CDR3 bases: TGTGCCAGCAGCTTAGGCAGGGATCAAGGCTACACCTTC. This codes for CASSLGRDQGYTF.

This clonotype was counted a few times. The junction and the germline gene differ at one end; a read error may be behind it. The chain uses TRBV7-9 and TRBJ2-1; tentatively, D is TRBD2 (5 bases). There are 13 residues in the CDR3. Germline values: CDR1 SEHNR, CDR2 FQNEAQ (reference sequence). The CDR3 protein is CAGSYKERNEQFF. The CDR3 coding sequence is TGTGCCGGCAGCTATAAAGAGCGGAATGAGCAGTTCTTC.

This clonotype was observed a few times. V gene TRBV19 combines with J gene TRBJ2-5, with D possibly TRBD2 on 5 matching bases. Germline lookup yields CDR1 LNHDA and CDR2 SQIVND (reference sequence). The CDR3 contains 13 residues. Trimming took 2 bases from V and 4 from J, leaving 8 bases between them. In DNA form, the CDR3 reads TGTGCCAGTAGTATACGGACTCGAGAGACCCAGTACTTC. Amino acid sequence: CASSIRTRETQYF.

The sample holds a few counts of this clonotype. The rearrangement uses TRBV29-1 and TRBJ2-3; D perhaps matches TRBD2 (5 bases). The germline gives CDR1 SQVTM, CDR2 ANQGSEA. The germline V and J ends were trimmed by 2 bases and 1 base, with 13 bases remaining between them. The CDR3 is 15 residues long. The CDR3 protein is CSVEQLVGGTDTQYF. Here the CDR3 DNA reads TGCAGCGTTGAACAACTAGTTGGGGGCACAGATACGCAGTATTTT.

This clonotype was seen more than once but under ten times. The rearrangement links TRBV2 to TRBJ2-7, with D perhaps TRBD1 (6 bases). V lost 6 bases and J lost 5, with 14 bases in between. Germline assignment: CDR1 SNHLY and CDR2 FYNNEI. This CDR3 has 13 amino acids. The CDR3: CASSSQGTNEQYF. The CDR3, as DNA: TGTGCCAGCAGCTCACAGGGTACCAACGAGCAGTACTTC.

The rearrangement joins TRBV18 to TRBJ2-1, with 9 bases lining up with TRBD2. With V trimmed by 3 bases and J by 8 bases, 8 bases remained unmatched. The CDR3 is 15 residues long. Germline-derived CDR1 and CDR2 are KGHSH and LQKENI. The DNA of the CDR3 is TGTGCCAGCTCACCCTGGAGTAGCGGGAGTTATGAGCAGTTCTTC. Translating gives CASSPWSSGSYEQFF. Using reference TRBV18 and TRBJ2-1 for the parts outside the CDR3, the full variable domain is NAGVMQNPRHLVRRRGQEARLRCSPMKGHSHVYWYRQLPEEGLKFMVYLQKENIIDESGMPKERFSAEFPKEGPSILRIQQVVRGDSAAYFCASSPWSSGSYEQFFGPGTRLTVL.

This clonotype came up once. This rearrangement joins TRBV30 to TRBJ1-2; D may be TRBD1 (6 bases). CDR3 length: 11 residues. Trimming took 0 bases from V and 8 from J, leaving 7 bases between them. Germline V gene data show CDR1 as GTSNPN and CDR2 as SVGIG (reference sequence). The chain's CDR3 is CAWSVQGGYTF. The CDR3 region has the DNA TGTGCCTGGAGTGTACAGGGAGGCTACACCTTC.

This clonotype was detected a few times. The rearrangement uses TRBV6-6 and TRBJ1-4; 9 bases align to TRBD1. V trimming: 0 bases; J trimming: 6 bases; junction bases outside the gene matches: 8. Germline loops: CDR1 MNHNY, CDR2 SVGAGI (reference sequence). This CDR3 has 17 residues. Written as DNA, the CDR3 is TGTGCCAGCAGTTACTCGACCCGAAGGACAGGGGATGAAAAACTGTTTTTT. As protein: CASSYSTRRTGDEKLFF.

The sample holds many counts of this clonotype. This sequence joins TRBV9 and TRBJ1-1, with TRBD1 as a possible D gene (6 bases). The CDR3 has 16 residues. The V gene lost 0 bases and the J gene lost 2 bases, with 14 bases spanning the gap. Germline V lookup: CDR1 SGDLS, CDR2 YYNGEE. CDR3 sequence (DNA): TGTGCCAGCAGCGTAGCTATTGACAGGCCAAACACTGAAGCTTTCTTT. It encodes CASSVAIDRPNTEAFF.

This clonotype occurred a few times. The V and J genes are TRBV19 and TRBJ2-7; the D gene is possibly TRBD2 (5 bases). V shed 0 bases and J shed 0 bases, with 9 bases lying between them. CDR3 length equals 15 residues. CDR1 is LNHDA, CDR2 SQIVND, per germline (reference sequence). The CDR3 region has the DNA TGTGCCAGTAGTATAGATAGTCGGGGCTCCTACGAGCAGTACTTC. Translation gives CASSIDSRGSYEQYF.

This clonotype was picked up many times. The chain employs TRBV7-9 and TRBJ1-1, with 10 bases lining up with TRBD1. With V trimmed by 5 bases and J by 5 bases, 8 bases remained unmatched. Germline V gene sequence: CDR1 SEHNR, CDR2 FQNEAQ (reference sequence). This CDR3 contains 15 residues. The CDR3 here is CASSAADRGQTEAFF. The CDR3 bases are TGTGCCAGCAGCGCAGCCGACAGGGGGCAAACTGAAGCTTTCTTT.

This chain joins TRBV29-1 and TRBJ1-4; tentative D call: TRBD1 (6 bases). CDR1 and CDR2 (germline): SQVTM, ANQGSEA. The CDR3 has 15 residues. The V end lost 5 bases, the J end lost 8 bases, and 21 bases lay between the germline ends. The DNA of the CDR3 is TGCAGCGTTTCGGGGGACAAAAGGGGGGGCGAAAAACTGTTTTTT. It encodes CSVSGDKRGGEKLFF.

This chain links TRBV7-6 with TRBJ1-1; 10 bases are a match to TRBD1. The CDR3 is 17 residues long. After removal of 5 bases from V and 6 bases from J, the junction contained 15 bases not matched to a gene. Germline CDR1 reads SGHVS; CDR2 reads FNYEAQ. In DNA, the CDR3 is TGTGCCAGCAGCCCAAGGGGGGGACAGGGGAGAGGGTCTGAAGCTTTCTTT. Protein: CASSPRGGQGRGSEAFF.

In this sample, this clonotype turned up a few times. The chain couples TRBV28 to TRBJ2-2; D is unresolved. There are 15 residues in the CDR3. V shed 2 bases and J shed 2 bases, with 9 bases lying between them. Per the germline V gene, CDR1 is MDHEN and CDR2 is SYDVKM. The CDR3 coding sequence is TGTGCCAGCAGTTTAATCAACTCAAACACCGGGGAGCTGTTTTTT. It yields the protein CASSLINSNTGELFF.

The J gene is TRBJ2-3, the V gene TRBV11-2; maybe TRBD2 (6 bases). Trimming took off 0 bases at V and 2 bases at J, with 12 bases between the two ends. From germline, CDR1 is SGHAT and CDR2 FQNNGV. This CDR3 is 16 amino acids long. In nucleotides, the CDR3 is TGTGCCAGCAGCTTAGAAGGGCAGGGACTCACAGATACGCAGTATTTT. This encodes CASSLEGQGLTDTQYF.